This T cell receptor (beta chain) was found in a study of blood T cell repertoires in COVID-19. Study-level information: The cDNA or gDNA used as material had been derived from T cells, B-cell-depleted T cells, or PBMCs.

CDR3 length: 14 residues. Germline V gives CDR1 LNHDA, CDR2 SQIVND (reference sequence). V gave up 5 bases and J gave up 4 bases, with 14 bases separating them. Living in 24 US areas, the participants were between roughly 18 and 90 years of age. Clinical histories supplied by participants themselves formed the basis of cohort assignment. Source study methods: Quantification of nucleated cells was approximated via reference gene primer amplification. The method was immunoSEQ multiplex PCR; TCRdb's version includes in-frame clones alone and lacks a portion of them. V and J calls plus clone size are reproduced from that table; the DNA served to infer D and trimming. This sample has 390,000 or so clones; 80% to 90% occur once, and the top ten carry over 0.95%.

This sequence originates from a man aged 18 to 30 who had recovered from COVID-19. The source material was PBMCs or T cells enriched from blood (not recorded which). The V gene is TRBV19, the J gene TRBJ1-1; TRBD1 might be the D (6 bases). DNA of the CDR3: TGTGCCAGTAGTCCCCAGGGAGGGGGCACTGAAGCTTTCTTT. It yields the protein CASSPQGGGTEAFF.